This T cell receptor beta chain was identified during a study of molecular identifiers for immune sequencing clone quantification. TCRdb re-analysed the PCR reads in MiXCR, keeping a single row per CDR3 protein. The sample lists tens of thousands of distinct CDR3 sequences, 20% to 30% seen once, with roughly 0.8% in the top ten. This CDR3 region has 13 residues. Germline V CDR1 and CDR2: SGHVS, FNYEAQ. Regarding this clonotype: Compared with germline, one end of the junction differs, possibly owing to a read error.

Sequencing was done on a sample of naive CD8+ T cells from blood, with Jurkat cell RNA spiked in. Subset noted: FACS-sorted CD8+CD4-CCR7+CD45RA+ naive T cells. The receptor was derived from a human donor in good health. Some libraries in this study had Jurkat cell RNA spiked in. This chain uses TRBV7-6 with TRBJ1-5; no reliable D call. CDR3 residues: CASSLDSNQPPHF. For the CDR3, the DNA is TGTGCCAGCAGCTTAGACTCAAATCAGCCCCCGCATTTT.